Each of the 2 T cell receptor beta chains below was sequenced from the same sample in a study of blood T cell repertoires in COVID-19. Using immunoSEQ multiplex PCR, the repertoire was profiled, and TCRdb retains in-frame clones only, with some absent. This sample yields nearly 90,000 clones, of which 80% to 90% are seen a single time; over 8.5% belongs to the top ten. The specimen sequenced was peripheral blood. Receptors were obtained from a man older than 75 with acute or convalescent COVID-19.

The CDR3: CASSDYLGDSPLHF. CDR3 nucleotides: TGTGCCAGTAGTGATTATCTGGGAGATTCACCCCTCCACTTT. The chain carries TRBV19 and TRBJ1-6, with no clear D. The CDR3 is 14 residues long. CDR1 is LNHDA and CDR2 is SQIVND in the germline V gene (reference sequence). V was shortened by 5 bases and J by 8 bases, with 13 bases between the two germline ends.

CDR3 protein: CASRTRQDDVYGYTF. In DNA form, the CDR3 reads TGCGCCAGCAGGACCCGACAGGACGACGTCTATGGCTACACCTTC. J is TRBJ1-2 and V is TRBV23-1; D possibly corresponds to TRBD1 (6 bases). TRBV23-1 is known as an ORF, though its function is uncertain. V was clipped by 6 bases and J by 4 bases, with 18 bases between them. This CDR3 has 15 residues.